This T cell receptor (beta chain) stems from a study of CD8 T cells in Susac syndrome. The V gene's germline CDR1 is LNHDA and CDR2 SQIVND (reference sequence). The CDR3 length is 15 residues. Between the trimmed V and J ends, which lost 4 bases and 7 bases, there was a span of 20 bases. Controls were age- and sex-matched healthy donors. TEMRA cells were enriched by FACS, and CD4+ and CD8+ T cells were negatively isolated. The RNA input was 0.5 to 1 ug, and it was reverse transcribed with random hexamers. Multiplex immunoSEQ PCR targeted 54 Vbeta and 13 Jbeta TCR beta segments. MiXCR, run by TCRdb on the immunoSEQ multiplex PCR reads, gives a single entry per CDR3 protein. Of roughly 190,000 distinct CDR3 sequences listed, less than 95% are singletons.

The source is a human donor in good health. The rearrangement joins TRBV19 to TRBJ2-7; a possible D gene is TRBD2 (6 bases). Sequenced material: CD4+ T cells from PBMCs. The CDR3: CASSRDGSLIREQYF. CDR3 sequence (DNA): TGTGCCAGTAGTAGAGACGGGAGTCTGATACGGGAGCAGTACTTC.